This T cell receptor (beta chain) was recovered during a study of cytomegalovirus exposure and HLA in healthy donors. Study outcomes and limitations: CMV serostatus stood as the only immune exposure information on hand. Later on, an analysis showed TCR association rates differing by HLA locus, with DRB1 the most and HLA-C the fewest. Presence/absence results assume similar sequencing depth per donor, which may not hold.

The PCR was carried out with 60 Vbeta primers and 13 Jbeta primers. Repertoires were generated with immunoSEQ multiplex PCR, while TCRdb's copy carries only in-frame clones and drops some. Of tens of thousands of clones in the sample, about 80% are singletons; the top ten hold roughly 50%. As concerns this clone: The antigen is unknown.

V lost 5 bases to trimming and J lost 1 base, with 22 bases between them. Germline CDR1 and CDR2: LNHNV and YYDKDF (reference sequence). There are 18 residues in the CDR3. Donors in the study were healthy people who gave bone marrow. The sample taken for sequencing was PBMCs. The receptor's source is a man in his fifties in good health and CMV-seropositive. J is TRBJ2-3 and V is TRBV15, with D uncertain. This chain's CDR3 is CATSPASYTTARTDTQYF. The CDR3 DNA reads as TGTGCCACCAGCCCAGCGTCCTACACGACGGCACGCACAGATACGCAGTATTTT.